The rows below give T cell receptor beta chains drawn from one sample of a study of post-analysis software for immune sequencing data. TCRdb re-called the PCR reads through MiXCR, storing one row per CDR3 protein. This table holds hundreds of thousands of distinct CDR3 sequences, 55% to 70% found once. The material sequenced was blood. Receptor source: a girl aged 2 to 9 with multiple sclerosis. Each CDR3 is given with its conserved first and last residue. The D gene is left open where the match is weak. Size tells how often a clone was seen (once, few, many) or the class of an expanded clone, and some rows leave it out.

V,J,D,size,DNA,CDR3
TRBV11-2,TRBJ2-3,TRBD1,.,TGTGCCAGCAGCTTTGACAGGGAGTTTCTCACAGATACGCAGTATTTT,CASSFDREFLTDTQYF
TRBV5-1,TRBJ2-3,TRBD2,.,TGCGCCAGCAGCTTGCCTAGCGGGGGGCCCGAAAATACGCAGTATTTT,CASSLPSGGPENTQYF
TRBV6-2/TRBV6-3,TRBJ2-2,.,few,TGTGCCAGCAGTTACGACAGTCACGGGGAGCTGTTTTTT,CASSYDSHGELFF
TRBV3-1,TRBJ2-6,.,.,TGTGCCAGCAGCCCTTCCAGCCCTACAGGGCTCGGGGCCAACGTCCTGACTTTC,CASSPSSPTGLGANVLTF
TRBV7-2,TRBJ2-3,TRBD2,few,TGTGCCAGCACCATTGGGACTAGCGGGGCCCTTAGCACAGATACGCAGTATTTT,CASTIGTSGALSTDTQYF
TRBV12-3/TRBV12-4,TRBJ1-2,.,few,TGTGCCAGCAGTTTAAGGGGCGCGGGCTATGGCTACACCTTC,CASSLRGAGYGYTF
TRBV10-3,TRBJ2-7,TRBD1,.,TGTGCCATCAGGGGGACAGCTAACTACGAGCAGTACTTC,CAIRGTANYEQYF
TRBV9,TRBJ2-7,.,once,TGTGCCAGCAGCGTAGGGGGGACGGACTACGAGCAGTACTTC,CASSVGGTDYEQYF
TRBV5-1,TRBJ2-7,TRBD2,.,TGCGCCAGCAGCTTGGTGCGGGAGTACGAGCAGTACTTC,CASSLVREYEQYF
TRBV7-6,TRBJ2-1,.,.,TGTGCCAGCAGCTTAGTAAGCACCTTCTACAATGAGCAGTTCTTC,CASSLVSTFYNEQFF
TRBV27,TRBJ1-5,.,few,TGTGCCAGCAGTTTATTCTACGGTAATCAGCCCCAGCATTTT,CASSLFYGNQPQHF
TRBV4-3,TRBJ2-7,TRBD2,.,TGCGCCAGCAGCCAGGGGACTAGCGGAGGCGACGAGCAGTACTTC,CASSQGTSGGDEQYF
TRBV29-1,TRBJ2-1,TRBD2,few,TGCAGCGTTGGGCGGGGAGGGGATGAGCAGTTCTTC,CSVGRGGDEQFF
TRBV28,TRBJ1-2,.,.,TGTGCCAGCGGAGGGGGGGCCTATGGCTACACCTTC,CASGGGAYGYTF
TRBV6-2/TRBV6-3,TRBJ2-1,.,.,TGTGCCAGCCAGGGGGGAGTGTACAATGAGCAGTTCTTC,CASQGGVYNEQFF
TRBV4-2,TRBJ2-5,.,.,TGTGCCAGCAGCCAAGCGGGAACAGAGACCCAGTACTTC,CASSQAGTETQYF
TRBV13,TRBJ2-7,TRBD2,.,TGTGCCAACAGCCCCCAGGGACTAGCGGGAGGCGAGCAGTACTTC,CANSPQGLAGGEQYF
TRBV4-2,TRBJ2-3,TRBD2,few,TGTGCCAGCAGCATTAGGACTAGCGGGGGATTCCCATCTAGCACAGATACGCAGTATTTT,CASSIRTSGGFPSSTDTQYF
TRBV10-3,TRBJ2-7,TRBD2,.,TGTGCCATCAGTCCTAAGACTAGCGGGACCTCCTACGAGCAGTACTTC,CAISPKTSGTSYEQYF
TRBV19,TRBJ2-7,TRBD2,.,TGTGCCAGTAGCTTCGGACTAGCGGGAGCCGAGCAGTACTTC,CASSFGLAGAEQYF
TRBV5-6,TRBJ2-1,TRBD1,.,TGTGCCAGCAGCTTGCGGGTCGGACAGGGTCACAATGAGCAGTTCTTC,CASSLRVGQGHNEQFF
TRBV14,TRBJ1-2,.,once,TGTGCCAGCAGCCAAGACGTCAGGGTGGGCTATGGCTACACCTTC,CASSQDVRVGYGYTF
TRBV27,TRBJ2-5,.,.,TGTGCCAGCAGTTTTCTAAGCAAGCAAGAGACCCAGTACTTC,CASSFLSKQETQYF
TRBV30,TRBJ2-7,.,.,TGTGCCTGGGGGAGTAGTAGAGCCTACGAGCAGTACTTC,CAWGSSRAYEQYF
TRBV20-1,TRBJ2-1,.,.,TGCAGTGCCTCCCGGGACTGGAATGAGCAGTTCTTC,CSASRDWNEQFF